This paragraph covers one TCR beta chain sequence. Its antigen is not identified. The sample is drawn from a study of Ad26.COV2.S vaccination and SARS-CoV-2 variants. Study at large: The COV1001 Ad26.COV2.S trial arm included the donor. Study-level results: Analyses that measured TCR breadth and depth may have underestimated total T cell responses.

The sample's treatment: 19 received Ad26.COV2.S at low or high dose, single or two shots; 5 received placebo; per-sample allocation not given. Samples analyzed were those drawn on day 63 after the first vaccine or placebo injection. Donation came from an adult in Boston who was aged 18-55 years. Sequencing used immunoSEQ multiplex PCR; TCRdb keeps in-frame clones, though not all of them. Here the sample spans hundreds of thousands of clones, 80% to 90% being singletons. V lost 5 bases and J 4 bases, leaving 15 bases between the germline ends. CDR1 and CDR2 from the germline V gene are SGHTA and FQGTGA. CDR3 length: 16 residues.

This sample comprised peripheral blood, obtained in a trial of Ad26.COV2.S vaccine versus placebo. The TCR was taken from a person aged 18-60 years who received the Ad26.COV2.S COVID-19 vaccine or a placebo. V is TRBV7-3 and J is TRBJ2-6; the D call may be TRBD1 or TRBD2 (5 bases each). CDR3 DNA: TGTGCCAGCAGCCCTACGTCCGGGACGGGGGCCAACGTCCTGACTTTC. It yields the protein CASSPTSGTGANVLTF.